The 29 T cell receptor beta chains reported below all come from one sample, sequenced in a study of T cell responses to AZD1222 COVID-19 vaccine. TCRdb's copy holds only in-frame clones and misses some; the assay was immunoSEQ multiplex PCR. This table holds some 160,000 clones, 80% to 95% found once. The sample in question was peripheral blood, obtained on day 0 of AZD1222 vaccination. These receptors were obtained from an adult in good health.

This sequence joins TRBV2 and TRBJ2-5, with D uncertain. Trimming took off 9 bases at V and 4 bases at J, with 3 bases between the two ends. Germline lookup yields CDR1 SNHLY and CDR2 FYNNEI. This CDR3 has 9 amino acids. The CDR3 protein is CARIETQYF. The CDR3, as DNA: TGTGCCAGGATAGAGACCCAGTACTTC.

This clone was seen a single time. The chain recombines TRBV7-3 with TRBJ1-1, with a tentative D call TRBD1 (6 bases). The CDR3 is 13 residues long. Germline-derived CDR1 and CDR2 are SGHTA and FQGTGA. The germline V and J ends were trimmed by 2 bases and 4 bases, with 8 bases remaining between them. The CDR3 loop reads CASSLGQSTEAFF. The CDR3 coding sequence is TGTGCCAGCAGCTTAGGACAGTCCACTGAAGCTTTCTTT. Complete variable domain (other parts from reference TRBV7-3 and TRBJ1-1): GAGVSQTPSNKVTEKGKYVELRCDPISGHTALYWYRQSLGQGPEFLIYFQGTGAADDSGLPNDRFFAVRPEGSVSTLKIQRTERGDSAVYLCASSLGQSTEAFFGQGTRLTVV.

This chain connects TRBV2 to TRBJ2-3; D unresolved. CDR1 is SNHLY and CDR2 is FYNNEI in the germline V gene. CDR3 size: 12 residues. Trimming pared 2 bases from V and 5 bases from J, leaving 5 bases between. The CDR3 bases are TGTGCCAGCAGTGAACTGTTAGATACGCAGTATTTT. This sequence encodes CASSELLDTQYF.

This chain uses TRBV24-1 with TRBJ2-3; D is uncertain. This CDR3 is 13 amino acids long. Trimming shortened V by 4 bases and J by 2 bases, and 6 bases separated the two germline ends. Germline V CDR1 and CDR2: KGHDR, SFDVKD. The CDR3 bases are TGTGCCACCAGTGAATACGACACAGATACGCAGTATTTT. Its protein product is CATSEYDTDTQYF.

This chain connects TRBV24-1 to TRBJ2-3; D is unclear. This CDR3 has 12 amino acids. Germline CDR1 reads KGHDR; CDR2 reads SFDVKD. V lost 1 base and J lost 2, with 0 bases in between. In nucleotides, the CDR3 is TGTGCCACCAGTGATTTCACAGATACGCAGTATTTT. Residues: CATSDFTDTQYF.

The chain links TRBV27 to TRBJ2-3; 11 bases align to TRBD1. The CDR3 extends over 19 amino acids. The trim removed 5 bases at V and 2 bases at J, leaving 15 bases unmatched. Germline CDR1 is MNHEY and CDR2 is SMNVEV (reference sequence). In nucleotides, the CDR3 is TGTGCCAGCAGTCACCTTCGGACAGGGGGCTTGTCGCTCACAGATACGCAGTATTTT. The encoded protein is CASSHLRTGGLSLTDTQYF.

This clone was found once. This chain connects TRBV7-2 to TRBJ1-3; perhaps TRBD1 as D (6 bases). V dropped 6 bases and J dropped 0 bases, with 15 bases sitting between them. The CDR3 totals 16 residues. Germline CDR1 and CDR2: SGHTA and FQGNSA. In DNA form, the CDR3 reads TGTGCCAGCAGGACAGGAGGGGCACTCTCTGGAAACACCATATATTTT. Encoded protein: CASRTGGALSGNTIYF.

Here the CDR3 DNA reads TGTGCCAGCAGTAGACCCGGGAATTACAATGAGCAGTTCTTC. It encodes CASSRPGNYNEQFF. The chain carries TRBV6-5 and TRBJ2-1, with D possibly being TRBD2 (5 bases). Trimming cost V 5 bases and J 4 bases, with 12 bases left between them. Looked up from germline, CDR1 is MNHEY and CDR2 is SVGAGI. CDR3 size: 14 residues.

This chain joins TRBV5-8 and TRBJ1-1; no firm D call. V lost 3 bases to trimming and J lost 4 bases, with 10 bases between them. The CDR3 runs 13 residues. Germline lookup yields CDR1 SGHTS and CDR2 YDEGEE. CDR3 in DNA: TGTGCCAGCAGCTCGGGAAGACGCACTGAAGCTTTCTTT. It yields the protein CASSSGRRTEAFF.

The genes are TRBV25-1 and TRBJ2-3; D may be TRBD2 (6 bases). CDR1 is MGHDK and CDR2 is SYGVNS in the germline V gene. This CDR3 is 10 amino acids long. In DNA, the CDR3 is TGTGCTACTAGCTGGGATACGCAGTATTTT. The encoded protein is CATSWDTQYF.

The chain combines TRBV5-6 with TRBJ1-2; 10 nucleotides match TRBD1. V shed 0 bases and J 7 bases; nucleotides not matched to a gene: 9. The CDR3 length is 16 residues. Per the germline V gene, CDR1 is SGHDT and CDR2 is YYEEEE. CDR3 residues: CASSLGDRQGARGYTF. The DNA for the CDR3 is TGTGCCAGCAGCTTGGGGGACCGACAGGGGGCGCGTGGCTACACCTTC.

The V and J genes are TRBV2 and TRBJ2-1, with a possible D match to TRBD1 (5 bases). Trimming shortened V by 8 bases and J by 8 bases, and 13 bases separated the two germline ends. The germline gives CDR1 SNHLY, CDR2 FYNNEI. The length of the CDR3 is 12 residues. This CDR3 is CASAGITYEQFF. The CDR3 DNA follows: TGTGCCAGCGCAGGGATTACATATGAGCAGTTCTTC.

The chain has TRBV6-1 and TRBJ2-4, with D perhaps matching TRBD1 (5 bases). CDR3 length: 17 residues. The germline V gene encodes CDR1 MNHNS and CDR2 SASEGT. V was trimmed by 2 bases and J by 2 bases, leaving 16 bases between them. Here the CDR3 DNA reads TGTGCCAGCAGTGAAAGGGTGGCAGGGATGACCAAAAACATTCAGTACTTC. It encodes CASSERVAGMTKNIQYF.

The V gene is TRBV5-5, the J gene TRBJ2-5, with TRBD1 matching over 8 bases. Germline assignment: CDR1 SGHKS and CDR2 YYEKEE (reference sequence). The length of the CDR3 is 14 residues. The V segment lost 2 bases and the J segment 5 bases; nucleotides outside the gene matches: 5. The CDR3 protein is CASSLRGQAETQYF. As DNA, the CDR3 is TGTGCCAGCAGCTTAAGGGGACAGGCGGAGACCCAGTACTTC.

This clone was recorded once. The V gene is TRBV21-1, the J gene TRBJ1-5. TRBV21-1 is deemed a pseudogene. CDR3 length: 15 residues. The DNA for the CDR3 is TGTGCCAGCATCCCTACTCGGGTGTTGAGTCAGCCCCAGCATTTT. Translation gives CASIPTRVLSQPQHF.

The chain uses TRBV7-3 and TRBJ1-6; D is undetermined. In germline, CDR1 is SGHTA, CDR2 FQGTGA. Trimming removed 2 bases at V and 10 bases at J, with 9 bases between. The CDR3 has 13 amino acids. The CDR3 here is CASSLGMYSPLHF. The DNA of the CDR3 is TGTGCCAGCAGCTTAGGGATGTACTCACCCCTCCACTTT.

The V call is TRBV29-1, the J call TRBJ2-7, with D possibly TRBD2 on 6 matching bases. CDR1 is SQVTM and CDR2 is ANQGSEA in the germline V gene. This CDR3 has 12 residues. V lost 4 bases, J lost 5 bases, and 12 bases lay in between. Here the CDR3 DNA reads TGCAGCGTTGGGGGGGTGGCTCACGAGCAGTACTTC. The encoded protein is CSVGGVAHEQYF.

The V and J genes are TRBV4-1 and TRBJ1-2, with D tentatively TRBD1 (6 bases). Trimming shortened V by 3 bases and J by 4 bases, and 15 bases separated the two germline ends. Germline CDR1 MGHRA, CDR2 YSYEKL. This CDR3 has 15 amino acids. In DNA form, the CDR3 reads TGCGCCAGCAGCCATCTAATAAGGGGGGTCTATGGCTACACCTTC. Translating it yields CASSHLIRGVYGYTF.

The chain carries TRBV27 and TRBJ2-7; the match to TRBD1 covers 8 bases. The germline CDR1 and CDR2 sequences are MNHEY and SMNVEV (reference sequence). V lost 3 bases, J lost 1 base, and 2 bases stayed unmatched. This CDR3 region has 14 residues. In nucleotides, the CDR3 is TGTGCCAGCAGTTTCCGGGACAGGTCCTACGAGCAGTACTTC. Translating gives CASSFRDRSYEQYF.

This chain connects TRBV18 to TRBJ2-2, with a tentative D call TRBD2 (6 bases). The CDR3 consists of 17 residues. CDR1 and CDR2 (germline): KGHSH, LQKENI. Between the trimmed V and J ends, which lost 2 bases and 0 bases, there was a span of 13 bases. The chain's CDR3 is CASSPGRSTTNTGELFF. The CDR3 DNA follows: TGTGCCAGCTCACCAGGGAGGTCGACTACGAACACCGGGGAGCTGTTTTTT.

The sample holds one count of this clone. The chain has TRBV3-1 (or the pseudogene TRBV3-2) and TRBJ2-7; no definite D call. The CDR3 is 12 amino acids. V shed 1 base and J shed 5 bases, with 6 bases lying between them. Germline V lookup: CDR1 LGHDT, CDR2 YNNKEL (reference sequence). The CDR3 DNA reads as TGTGCCAGCAGCCAAGTCCGGGACGAGCAGTACTTC. Amino acids: CASSQVRDEQYF.

The J gene is TRBJ2-7, the V gene TRBV10-3; 11 nucleotides agree with TRBD2. Germline values: CDR1 ENHRY, CDR2 SYGVKD. This CDR3 is 15 amino acids long. V lost 0 bases to trimming and J lost 3 bases; unmatched junction nucleotides: 1. Written as DNA, the CDR3 is TGTGCCATCAGTGAGTCTACTAGCGGGAGCTACGAGCAGTACTTC. Encoded protein: CAISESTSGSYEQYF.

V is TRBV9 and J is TRBJ2-5, with D possibly TRBD1 on 6 matching bases. Germline-derived CDR1 and CDR2 are SGDLS and YYNGEE. The CDR3 has 15 residues. The ends were cut back, 3 bases at V and 2 bases at J, with 14 bases in the middle. The CDR3 loop is CASSAHRAPQETQYF. The DNA of the CDR3 is TGTGCCAGCAGCGCCCACAGGGCTCCTCAAGAGACCCAGTACTTC.

In its sample, this clone was seen a few times. The chain joins TRBV6-5 to TRBJ1-1, with D hard to call. Trimming shortened V by 7 bases and J by 3 bases, and 18 bases separated the two germline ends. From germline, CDR1 is MNHEY and CDR2 SVGAGI. The CDR3 has 15 amino acids. The CDR3 bases are TGTGCCAGCACCAAATTTCGACGGGATCACACTGAAGCTTTCTTT. Protein sequence: CASTKFRRDHTEAFF.

J is TRBJ1-1 and V is TRBV7-9, with a tentative D call TRBD1 (6 bases). The V gene's germline CDR1 is SEHNR and CDR2 FQNEAQ (reference sequence). CDR3 length: 14 amino acids. V was pared by 2 bases and J by 5 bases, with 12 bases between. CDR3 bases: TGTGCCAGCAGCTTAAGGGGGGCGCGAACTGAAGCTTTCTTT. Translation gives CASSLRGARTEAFF. The variable domain in full, with the rest retrieved from reference TRBV7-9 and TRBJ1-1, is DTGVSQNPRHKITKRGQNVTFRCDPISEHNRLYWYRQTLGQGPEFLTYFQNEAQLEKSRLLSDRFSAERPKGSFSTLEIQRTEQGDSAMYLCASSLRGARTEAFFGQGTRLTVV.

The J gene is TRBJ1-5, the V gene TRBV19, with D possibly being TRBD1 (6 bases). The CDR3 consists of 17 residues. Between the trimmed V and J ends, which lost 7 bases and 0 bases, there was a span of 19 bases. Germline V gene data show CDR1 as LNHDA and CDR2 as SQIVND (reference sequence). CDR3 coding DNA: TGTGCCAGTACCCCCAGGGGACGGATGTATAGCAATCAGCCCCAGCATTTT. This codes for CASTPRGRMYSNQPQHF.

V and J are TRBV11-2 and TRBJ2-1; D remains ambiguous. Trimming pared 4 bases from V and 7 bases from J, leaving 11 bases between. The CDR3 is made up of 13 amino acids. The germline CDR1 and CDR2 sequences are SGHAT and FQNNGV. DNA for the CDR3: TGTGCCAGCAGCTCAACTAATAGGAATGAGCAGTTCTTC. Translated: CASSSTNRNEQFF.

The rearrangement uses TRBV2 and TRBJ2-7; the D is unclear. The ends were cut back, 4 bases at V and 6 bases at J, with 7 bases in the middle. In germline, CDR1 is SNHLY, CDR2 FYNNEI. The CDR3 has 11 amino acids. CDR3 bases: TGTGCCAGCAGTGTTATGCGCGAGCAGTACTTC. This gives the protein CASSVMREQYF.

This chain uses TRBV11-2 with TRBJ1-1; D unresolved. Germline V gives CDR1 SGHAT, CDR2 FQNNGV. The CDR3 runs 13 residues. Between the trimmed V and J ends, which lost 3 bases and 6 bases, there was a span of 11 bases. The CDR3 region has the DNA TGTGCCAGCAGCTTGGCGGGAATGGCTGAAGCTTTCTTT. Translation: CASSLAGMAEAFF.